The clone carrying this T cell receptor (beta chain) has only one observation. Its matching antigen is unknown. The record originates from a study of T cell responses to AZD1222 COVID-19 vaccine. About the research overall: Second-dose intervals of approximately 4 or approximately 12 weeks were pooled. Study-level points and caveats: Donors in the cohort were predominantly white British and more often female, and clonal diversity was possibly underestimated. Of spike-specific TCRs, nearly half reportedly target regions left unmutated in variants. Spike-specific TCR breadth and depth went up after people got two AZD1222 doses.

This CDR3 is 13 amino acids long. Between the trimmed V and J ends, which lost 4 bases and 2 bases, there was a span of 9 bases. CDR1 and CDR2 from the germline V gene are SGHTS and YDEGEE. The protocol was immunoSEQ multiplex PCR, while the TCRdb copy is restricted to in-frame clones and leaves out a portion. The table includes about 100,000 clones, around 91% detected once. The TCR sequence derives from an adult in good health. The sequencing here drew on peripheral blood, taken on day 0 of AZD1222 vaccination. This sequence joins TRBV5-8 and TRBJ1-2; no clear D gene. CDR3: CASSLERNYGYTF. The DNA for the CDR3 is TGTGCCAGCAGCCTTGAAAGGAACTATGGCTACACCTTC.